This passage covers 19 T cell receptor beta chains from one sample sequenced in a study of blood T cell repertoires in COVID-19. Measured with immunoSEQ multiplex PCR; TCRdb has only the in-frame clones, and not every one. The data contain 180,000 or so clones, approximately 80% of them singletons. Sequenced sample: peripheral blood. Receptors originate from a man aged 50 to 60 who had recovered from COVID-19.

The chain recombines TRBV18 with TRBJ1-5; the match to TRBD1 covers 7 bases. This CDR3 has 12 amino acids. V trimming: 6 bases; J trimming: 11 bases; junction bases outside the gene matches: 7. Germline V lookup: CDR1 KGHSH, CDR2 LQKENI. The CDR3 here is CASSSTGRAQHF. CDR3 DNA: TGTGCCAGCTCGTCGACAGGGAGAGCCCAGCATTTT.

V and J are TRBV14 and TRBJ2-3; no reliable D call. The CDR3 runs to 13 residues. Germline CDR1 SGHDN, CDR2 FVKESK. V lost 2 bases, J lost 3 bases, and 6 bases lay in between. The CDR3 loop is CASSQLVTDTQYF. DNA of the CDR3: TGTGCCAGCAGCCAACTTGTTACAGATACGCAGTATTTT.

The genes are TRBV19 and TRBJ2-5; no clear D. CDR3 size: 12 residues. V gave up 1 base and J gave up 5 bases, with 5 bases separating them. Germline CDR1 LNHDA, CDR2 SQIVND (reference sequence). Here the CDR3 reads CASSIASETQYF. The CDR3 nucleotides read TGTGCCAGTAGTATAGCGTCGGAGACCCAGTACTTC.

The chain has TRBV3-1 (or the pseudogene TRBV3-2) and TRBJ2-2; D unclear. Per the germline V gene, CDR1 is LGHDT and CDR2 is YNNKEL (reference sequence). The CDR3 extends over 12 amino acids. Trimming left V 6 bases short and J 1 base short, with 3 bases between. CDR3 in DNA: TGTGCCAGCAGTATGAACACCGGGGAGCTGTTTTTT. It translates to CASSMNTGELFF.

The chain combines TRBV19 with TRBJ1-2, with TRBD1 matching 10 bases. The length of the CDR3 is 17 residues. J lost 3 bases, V lost 7 bases, and 14 bases had no gene match. CDR1 and CDR2 (germline): LNHDA, SQIVND (reference sequence). The CDR3 sequence: CASTATKTGGLDYGYTF. The CDR3 DNA reads TGTGCCAGTACCGCCACCAAGACAGGGGGCTTGGACTATGGCTACACCTTC.

The V call is TRBV4-3, the J call TRBJ2-3; the match to TRBD2 covers 8 bases. Trimming cost V 0 bases and J 1 base; bases outside gene matches: 0. The length of the CDR3 is 15 residues. The germline CDR1 and CDR2 sequences are LGHNA and YSLEER. CDR3 residues: CASSQETSGTDTQYF. Here the CDR3 DNA reads TGCGCCAGCAGCCAAGAGACTAGCGGCACAGATACGCAGTATTTT.

The rearrangement joins TRBV7-6 to TRBJ1-3; TRBD1 is a possible D gene (6 bases). Looked up from germline, CDR1 is SGHVS and CDR2 is FNYEAQ. The V gene lost 4 bases and the J gene lost 0 bases, with 13 bases spanning the gap. The CDR3 contains 16 residues. The CDR3 loop is CASSSIQGSSGNTIYF. Written as DNA, the CDR3 is TGTGCCAGCAGCTCAATCCAGGGGAGCTCTGGAAACACCATATATTTT.

This chain links TRBV4-1 with TRBJ2-7, with a tentative D call TRBD1 (5 bases). Germline V gene data show CDR1 as MGHRA and CDR2 as YSYEKL. This CDR3 spans 15 amino acids. Trimming removed 1 base from V and 3 bases from J, with 13 bases in between. The CDR3 DNA follows: TGCGCCAGCAGCCAAGCTAGGCAGGGAAGCTACGAGCAGTACTTC. This translates into CASSQARQGSYEQYF.

The chain recombines TRBV10-3 with TRBJ2-1; tentative D call: TRBD2 (5 bases). Germline assignment: CDR1 ENHRY and CDR2 SYGVKD. Trimming cost V 2 bases and J 9 bases, with 14 bases left between them. The CDR3 extends over 14 amino acids. CDR3 nucleotides: TGTGCCATCAGTGAGGGGAGTTTGGGATCTGAGCAGTTCTTC. It is translated as CAISEGSLGSEQFF.

The rearrangement uses TRBV3-1 (or the pseudogene TRBV3-2) and TRBJ2-5; no firm D call. Per germline, CDR1 LGHDT and CDR2 YNNKEL (reference sequence). The CDR3 loop spans 12 amino acids. Trimming took off 0 bases at V and 7 bases at J, with 6 bases between the two ends. The CDR3 DNA sequence: TGTGCCAGCAGCCAAGAATCGGGGACCCAGTACTTC. Its translation is CASSQESGTQYF.

The chain links TRBV28 to TRBJ1-2; 10 positions agree with TRBD1. Losses at the gene ends were 4 bases for V and 6 bases for J; bases not matched to a gene: 2. The germline gives CDR1 MDHEN, CDR2 SYDVKM. This CDR3 region has 13 residues. DNA for the CDR3: TGTGCCAGCAGTTCGGGACAGGGGCATGGCTACACCTTC. This gives the protein CASSSGQGHGYTF.

The chain uses TRBV7-3 and TRBJ2-1; maybe TRBD2 (6 bases). This CDR3 has 17 residues. The germline CDR1 and CDR2 sequences are SGHTA and FQGTGA. Trimming cost V 0 bases and J 6 bases, with 18 bases left between them. The CDR3 protein is CASSLTPGLLSSNEQFF. In nucleotides, the CDR3 is TGTGCCAGCAGCTTAACACCGGGACTCCTATCCAGCAATGAGCAGTTCTTC.

The chain carries TRBV6-4 and TRBJ2-7, with 8 nucleotides matching TRBD2. Per germline, CDR1 MRHNA and CDR2 SNTAGT. This CDR3 is 14 amino acids long. With V trimmed by 10 bases and J by 2 bases, 10 bases remained unmatched. CDR3 in DNA: TGTGCCACCTATAGCGGGATTACCCCCTACGAGCAGTACTTC. This sequence encodes CATYSGITPYEQYF.

The V call is TRBV18, the J call TRBJ1-4, with 7 bases matching TRBD1. The J segment lost 7 bases and the V segment lost 1 base, leaving 6 bases of the junction unmatched. Germline lookup yields CDR1 KGHSH and CDR2 LQKENI. This CDR3 is 15 amino acids long. The CDR3 loop is CASSPQGALGEKLFF. CDR3 DNA: TGTGCCAGCTCACCACAGGGGGCCCTCGGTGAAAAACTGTTTTTT.

This clone was detected only once. The J gene is TRBJ2-3, the V gene TRBV14; a possible D gene is TRBD2 (5 bases). The CDR3 is 12 residues long. The V and J ends lost 4 bases and 6 bases respectively, with 8 bases between them. Germline V gene lookup returns CDR1 SGHDN and CDR2 FVKESK. The CDR3 sequence: CASSRGGDTQYF. The CDR3 DNA sequence: TGTGCCAGCAGCCGAGGCGGGGATACGCAGTATTTT.

The chain is built from TRBV15 and TRBJ1-1; 7 nucleotides line up with TRBD1. Germline CDR1 is LNHNV and CDR2 is YYDKDF (reference sequence). J gave up 1 base and V 2 bases, and 7 bases lay outside the gene matches. The length of the CDR3 is 16 residues. The CDR3 here is CATSRKLSGGNTEAFF. The CDR3 nucleotides are TGTGCCACCAGCAGAAAGCTTTCAGGGGGGAACACTGAAGCTTTCTTT.

This sequence joins TRBV25-1 and TRBJ2-7; possible D gene TRBD2, 6 bases. V lost 3 bases, J lost 6 bases, and 12 bases lay in between. CDR1 is MGHDK, CDR2 SYGVNS, per germline. The CDR3 is 13 residues long. CDR3 region: CASSDGGVLEQYF. Here the CDR3 DNA reads TGTGCCAGCAGTGACGGGGGAGTGCTCGAGCAGTACTTC.

The chain combines TRBV6-2 or TRBV6-3 with TRBJ2-1; D is possibly TRBD1 (6 bases). With 2 bases removed from V and 2 bases from J, the gap between germline ends came to 10 bases. The CDR3 spans 15 residues. The germline CDR1 and CDR2 sequences are MNHEY and SVGEGT. The CDR3 sequence: CASSYGPGAYNEQFF. The CDR3 DNA sequence: TGTGCCAGCAGTTACGGGCCAGGGGCCTACAATGAGCAGTTCTTC.

The chain carries TRBV5-5 and TRBJ1-1, with D unresolved. This CDR3 comprises 14 residues. V lost 3 bases and J lost 3, with 12 bases in between. Germline-derived CDR1 and CDR2 are SGHKS and YYEKEE (reference sequence). The CDR3 reads CASSYYKPDTEAFF. CDR3 sequence (DNA): TGTGCCAGCAGCTACTACAAACCGGACACTGAAGCTTTCTTT.